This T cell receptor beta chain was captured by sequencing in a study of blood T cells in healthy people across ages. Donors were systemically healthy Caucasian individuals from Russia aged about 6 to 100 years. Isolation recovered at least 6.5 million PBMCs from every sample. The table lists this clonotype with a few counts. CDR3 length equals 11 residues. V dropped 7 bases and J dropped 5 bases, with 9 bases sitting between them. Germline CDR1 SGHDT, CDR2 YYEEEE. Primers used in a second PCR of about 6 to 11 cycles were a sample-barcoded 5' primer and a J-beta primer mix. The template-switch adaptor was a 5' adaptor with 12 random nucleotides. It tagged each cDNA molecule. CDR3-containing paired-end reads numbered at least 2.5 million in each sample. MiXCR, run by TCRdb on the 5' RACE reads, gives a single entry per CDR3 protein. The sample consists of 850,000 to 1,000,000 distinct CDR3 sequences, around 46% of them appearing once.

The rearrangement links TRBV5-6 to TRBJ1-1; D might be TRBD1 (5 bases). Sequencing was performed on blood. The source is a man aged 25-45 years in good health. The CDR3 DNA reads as TGTGCCAGCGACGGGGGAACTGAAGCTTTCTTT. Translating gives CASDGGTEAFF.